The 15 T cell receptor beta chains below all came from one sample that was sequenced in a study of T cell repertoires in cytomegalovirus infection (dated by TCRdb to between 2017 and 2020). TCRdb lists the instrument as Illumina HiSeq 1500. Using fastp at Q25 and MiXCR, TCRdb reprocessed the public reads and kept productive beta chains. Identical CDR3 protein sequences are pooled into one entry, listed with their most common genes and DNA. The sample table records about 450,000 distinct CDR3 sequences; approximately 31% of these occur just once. Roughly 13% of the sample is in the top ten clones. The sequenced sample was PBMCs. These receptors all come from a human donor in good health (CMV status not recorded). Some clones in this sample may be carry-over from other donors' samples.

The chain uses TRBV19 and TRBJ1-5; TRBD1 is a possible D gene (5 bases). V lost 6 bases and J 2 bases, leaving 11 bases between the germline ends. The CDR3 runs to 14 residues. Germline-derived CDR1 and CDR2 are LNHDA and SQIVND (reference sequence). This CDR3 reads CASRRGAGNQPQHF. CDR3 coding DNA: TGTGCCAGTAGGAGAGGGGCCGGCAATCAGCCCCAGCATTTT.

This clonotype was detected only a few times. V usage is TRBV28 and J usage is TRBJ1-4, with TRBD1 identical over 9 bases. V dropped 5 bases and J dropped 0; count of bases not matched to a gene: 10. There are 18 residues in the CDR3. Germline V gene data show CDR1 as MDHEN and CDR2 as SYDVKM. CDR3 loop: CASSLPGQGLPTNEKLFF. The CDR3 nucleotides are TGTGCCAGCAGTCTTCCGGGACAGGGTTTACCAACTAATGAAAAACTGTTTTTT.

This clonotype was seen a few times. This sequence joins TRBV5-4 and TRBJ2-1; a weak D match, TRBD2 (8 bases). Germline CDR1 is SGHNT and CDR2 is YYREEE (reference sequence). This CDR3 contains 17 residues. The ends were cut back, 3 bases at V and 5 bases at J, with 21 bases in the middle. Here the CDR3 reads CASSSLGGGQSHNEQFF. DNA for the CDR3: TGTGCCAGCAGCTCGCTCGGGGGGGGACAGAGTCACAATGAGCAGTTCTTC.

This clonotype came up a few times. V is TRBV12-3 or TRBV12-4 and J is TRBJ1-6; D is undetermined. The V and J ends lost 5 bases and 0 bases respectively, with 14 bases between them. This CDR3 has 17 amino acids. CDR3 sequence reads: CASSHGRLSSYNSPLHF. CDR3 in DNA: TGTGCCAGCAGTCACGGACGGTTGAGCTCCTATAATTCACCCCTCCACTTT.

This clonotype was observed at least ten times. The CDR3 nucleotides read TGTGCCAGCAGCTTAGGCGGACAGGGGCTTAACGAGCAGTACTTC. Translating gives CASSLGGQGLNEQYF. This chain connects TRBV7-9 to TRBJ2-7; 9 nucleotides align to TRBD1. The CDR3 length is 15 residues. Germline V gene lookup returns CDR1 SEHNR and CDR2 FQNEAQ (reference sequence). Germline trimming cut 1 base from V and 5 bases from J; bases unmatched to any gene: 6.

This clonotype was picked up many times. The CDR3 sequence is CASSLAVGETQYF. The CDR3, as DNA: TGTGCCAGCAGCTTAGCTGTTGGAGAGACCCAGTACTTC. This chain connects TRBV7-2 to TRBJ2-5; the D is unclear. The CDR3 spans 13 residues. The germline V gene has CDR1 SGHTA and CDR2 FQGNSA. V lost 0 bases, J lost 4 bases, and 6 bases lay in between.

This clonotype was observed a few times. J is TRBJ2-5 and V is TRBV5-4; tentatively, D is TRBD1 (6 bases). This CDR3 is 15 amino acids long. Germline lookup yields CDR1 SGHNT and CDR2 YYREEE (reference sequence). The ends were cut back, 4 bases at V and 4 bases at J, with 17 bases in the middle. CDR3 region: CASSHPGTRRETQYF. In DNA, the CDR3 is TGTGCCAGCAGCCATCCCGGGACAAGGAGAGAGACCCAGTACTTC.

This chain joins TRBV7-2 and TRBJ2-2; 9 positions match TRBD2. Germline V gene data show CDR1 as SGHTA and CDR2 as FQGNSA. There are 18 residues in the CDR3. V lost 1 base and J lost 6; bases outside the gene matches: 12. For the CDR3, the DNA is TGTGCCAGCAGCTTAGTTGCGGCGGGGGGGGTCTTGGCCGGGGAGCTGTTTTTT. It translates to CASSLVAAGGVLAGELFF.

This clonotype has just a few counts. The chain uses TRBV6-5 and TRBJ2-7; 12 bases match TRBD2. This CDR3 comprises 15 residues. Germline trimming cut 0 bases from V and 3 bases from J; bases unmatched to any gene: 0. Germline CDR1 MNHEY, CDR2 SVGAGI. The DNA for the CDR3 is TGTGCCAGCAGTTACTCGACTAGCGGGGGCTACGAGCAGTACTTC. Its translation: CASSYSTSGGYEQYF.

The CDR3 protein is CASLAFSYNEQFF. The CDR3 DNA reads TGTGCCAGTCTAGCGTTCTCCTACAATGAGCAGTTCTTC. This chain uses TRBV7-9 with TRBJ2-1; weak D call: TRBD2 (6 bases). This CDR3 comprises 13 residues. Germline CDR1 is SEHNR and CDR2 is FQNEAQ (reference sequence). Trimming left V 9 bases short and J 0 bases short, with 9 bases between.

This clonotype was counted between two and nine times. The V and J genes are TRBV3-1 and TRBJ2-1; D gene ambiguous. Trimming took 1 base from V and 2 from J, leaving 9 bases between them. The CDR3 is 15 amino acids. Germline CDR1 is LGHDT and CDR2 is YNNKEL (reference sequence). The chain's CDR3 is CASSQAGRAYNEQFF. In DNA form, the CDR3 reads TGTGCCAGCAGCCAAGCGGGTCGCGCCTACAATGAGCAGTTCTTC.

This clonotype was found a few times. The chain recombines TRBV4-3 with TRBJ2-7; the match to TRBD2 covers 7 bases. The V segment lost 0 bases and the J segment 3 bases; nucleotides outside the gene matches: 5. There are 15 residues in the CDR3. Germline V gene data show CDR1 as LGHNA and CDR2 as YSLEER. The CDR3 sequence: CASSQDSRTSYEQYF. DNA for the CDR3: TGCGCCAGCAGCCAAGATAGTAGGACTAGCTACGAGCAGTACTTC.

The sample holds many counts of this clonotype. The chain carries TRBV7-2 and TRBJ1-3; no definite D call. Germline CDR1 reads SGHTA; CDR2 reads FQGNSA. V was clipped by 2 bases and J by 0 bases, with 5 bases between them. The CDR3 is made up of 14 amino acids. CDR3 DNA: TGTGCCAGCAGCTTATACAGCTCTGGAAACACCATATATTTT. Encoded protein: CASSLYSSGNTIYF.

V usage is TRBV3-1 and J usage is TRBJ2-3, with no clear D. V gave up 4 bases and J gave up 4 bases, with 12 bases separating them. CDR1 and CDR2 from the germline V gene are LGHDT and YNNKEL (reference sequence). The CDR3 contains 14 residues. In DNA form, the CDR3 reads TGTGCCAGCAGCCGATCGAGTTTACCAGATACGCAGTATTTT. Translating gives CASSRSSLPDTQYF.

The rearrangement uses TRBV4-1 and TRBJ1-5; D uncertain. Per germline, CDR1 MGHRA and CDR2 YSYEKL. Between the trimmed V and J ends, which lost 4 bases and 1 base, there was a span of 14 bases. This CDR3 spans 16 amino acids. CDR3 loop: CASSPHVTGSNQPQHF. CDR3 DNA sequence: TGCGCCAGCAGCCCTCACGTGACGGGGAGCAATCAGCCCCAGCATTTT.